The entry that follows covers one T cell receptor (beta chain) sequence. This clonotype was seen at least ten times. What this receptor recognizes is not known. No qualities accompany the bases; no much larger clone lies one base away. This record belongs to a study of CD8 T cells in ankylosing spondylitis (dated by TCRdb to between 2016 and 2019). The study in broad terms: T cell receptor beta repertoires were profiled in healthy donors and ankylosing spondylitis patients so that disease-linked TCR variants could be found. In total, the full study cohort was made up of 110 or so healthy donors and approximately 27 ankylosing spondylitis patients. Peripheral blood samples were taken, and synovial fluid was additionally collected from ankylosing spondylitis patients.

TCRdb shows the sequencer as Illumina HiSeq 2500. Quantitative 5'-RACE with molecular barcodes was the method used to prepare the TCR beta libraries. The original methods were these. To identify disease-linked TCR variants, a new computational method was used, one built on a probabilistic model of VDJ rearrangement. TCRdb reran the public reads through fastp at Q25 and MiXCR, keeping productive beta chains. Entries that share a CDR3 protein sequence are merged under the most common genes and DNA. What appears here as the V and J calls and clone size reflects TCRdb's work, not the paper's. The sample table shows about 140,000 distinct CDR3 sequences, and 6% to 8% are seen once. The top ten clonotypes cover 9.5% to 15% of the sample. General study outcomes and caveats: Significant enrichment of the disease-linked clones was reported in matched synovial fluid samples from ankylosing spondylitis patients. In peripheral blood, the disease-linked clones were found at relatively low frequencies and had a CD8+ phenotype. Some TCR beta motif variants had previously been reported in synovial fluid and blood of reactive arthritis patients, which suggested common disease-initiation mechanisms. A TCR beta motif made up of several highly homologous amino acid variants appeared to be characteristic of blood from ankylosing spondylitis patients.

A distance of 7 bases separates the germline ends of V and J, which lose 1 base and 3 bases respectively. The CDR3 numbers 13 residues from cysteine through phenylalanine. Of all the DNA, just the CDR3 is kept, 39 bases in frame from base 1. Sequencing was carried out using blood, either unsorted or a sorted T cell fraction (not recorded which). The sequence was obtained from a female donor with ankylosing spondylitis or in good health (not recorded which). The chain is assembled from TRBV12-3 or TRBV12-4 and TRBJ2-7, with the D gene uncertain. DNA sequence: TGTGCCAGCAGTTTAGGGAATAACTACGAGCAGTACTTC. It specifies CASSLGNNYEQYF.